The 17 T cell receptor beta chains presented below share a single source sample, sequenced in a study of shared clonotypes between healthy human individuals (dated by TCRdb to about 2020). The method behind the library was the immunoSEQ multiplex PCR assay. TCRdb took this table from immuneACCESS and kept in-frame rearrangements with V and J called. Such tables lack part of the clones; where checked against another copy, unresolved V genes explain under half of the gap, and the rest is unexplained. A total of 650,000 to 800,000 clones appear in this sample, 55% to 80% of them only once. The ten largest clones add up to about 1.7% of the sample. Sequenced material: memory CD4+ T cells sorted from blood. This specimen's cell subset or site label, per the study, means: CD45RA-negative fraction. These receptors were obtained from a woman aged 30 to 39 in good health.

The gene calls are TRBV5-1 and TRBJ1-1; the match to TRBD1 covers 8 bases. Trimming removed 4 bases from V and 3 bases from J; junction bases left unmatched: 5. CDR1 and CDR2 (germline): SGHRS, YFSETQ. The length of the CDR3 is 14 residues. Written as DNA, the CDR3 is TGCGCCAGCAGCCTGGGACAGGACGACACTGAAGCTTTCTTT. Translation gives CASSLGQDDTEAFF.

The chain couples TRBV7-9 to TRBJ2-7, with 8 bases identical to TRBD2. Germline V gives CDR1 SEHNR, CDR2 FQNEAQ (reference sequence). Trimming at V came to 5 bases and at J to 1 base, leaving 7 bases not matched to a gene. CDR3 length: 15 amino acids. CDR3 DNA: TGTGCCAGCAGCCCGAGCGGGAGACCGTCCTACGAGCAGTACTTC. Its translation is CASSPSGRPSYEQYF.

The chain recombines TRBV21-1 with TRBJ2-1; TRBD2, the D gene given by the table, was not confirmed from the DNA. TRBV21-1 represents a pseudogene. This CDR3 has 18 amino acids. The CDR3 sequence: CASSLRGGLAGISNEQFF. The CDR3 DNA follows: TGTGCCAGCAGCCTCCGGGGCGGACTAGCGGGTATTTCTAATGAGCAGTTCTTC.

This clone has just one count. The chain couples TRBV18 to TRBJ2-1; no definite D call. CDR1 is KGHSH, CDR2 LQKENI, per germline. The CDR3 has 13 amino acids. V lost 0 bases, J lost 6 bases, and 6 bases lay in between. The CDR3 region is CASSPPVSNEQFF. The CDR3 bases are TGTGCCAGCTCACCACCGGTGAGCAATGAGCAGTTCTTC.

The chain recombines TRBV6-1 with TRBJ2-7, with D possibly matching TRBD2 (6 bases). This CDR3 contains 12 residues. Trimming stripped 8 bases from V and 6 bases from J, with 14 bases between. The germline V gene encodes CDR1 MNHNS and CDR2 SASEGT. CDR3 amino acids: CASDYWGGEQYF. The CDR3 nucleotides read TGTGCCAGCGATTACTGGGGAGGCGAGCAGTACTTC.

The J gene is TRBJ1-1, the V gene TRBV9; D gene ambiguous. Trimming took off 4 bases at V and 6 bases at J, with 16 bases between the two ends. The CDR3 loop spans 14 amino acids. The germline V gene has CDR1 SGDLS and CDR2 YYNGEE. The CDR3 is CASSPRASVSEAFF. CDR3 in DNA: TGTGCCAGCAGCCCCCGGGCCTCGGTATCTGAAGCTTTCTTT.

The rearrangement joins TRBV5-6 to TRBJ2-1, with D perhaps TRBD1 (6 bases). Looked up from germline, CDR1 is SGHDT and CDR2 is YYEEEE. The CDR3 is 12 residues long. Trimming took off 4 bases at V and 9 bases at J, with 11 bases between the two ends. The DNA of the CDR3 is TGTGCCAGCAGCCGTGGGGGCCGTGAGCAGTTCTTC. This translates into CASSRGGREQFF.

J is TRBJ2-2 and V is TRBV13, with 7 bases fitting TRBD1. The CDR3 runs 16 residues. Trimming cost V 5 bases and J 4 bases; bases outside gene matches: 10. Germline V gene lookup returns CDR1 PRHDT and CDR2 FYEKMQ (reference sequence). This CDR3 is CASSLGRTGLTGELFF. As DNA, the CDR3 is TGTGCCAGCAGCCTTGGCCGGACAGGTCTCACCGGGGAGCTGTTTTTT. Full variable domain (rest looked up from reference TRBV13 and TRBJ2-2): AAGVIQSPRHLIKEKRETATLKCYPIPRHDTVYWYQQGPGQDPQFLISFYEKMQSDKGSIPDRFSAQQFSDYHSELNMSSLELGDSALYFCASSLGRTGLTGELFFGEGSRLTVL.

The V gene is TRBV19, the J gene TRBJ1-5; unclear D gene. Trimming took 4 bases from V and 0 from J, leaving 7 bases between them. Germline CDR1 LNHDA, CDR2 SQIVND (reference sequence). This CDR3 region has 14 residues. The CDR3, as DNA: TGTGCCAGTAGTACAATTTCTAGCAATCAGCCCCAGCATTTT. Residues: CASSTISSNQPQHF.

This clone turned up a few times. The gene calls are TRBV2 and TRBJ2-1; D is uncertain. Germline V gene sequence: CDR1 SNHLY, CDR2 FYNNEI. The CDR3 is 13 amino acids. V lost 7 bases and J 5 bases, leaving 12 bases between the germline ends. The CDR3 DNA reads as TGTGCCAGCAACCGGGCCCAGAACAATGAGCAGTTCTTC. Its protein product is CASNRAQNNEQFF.

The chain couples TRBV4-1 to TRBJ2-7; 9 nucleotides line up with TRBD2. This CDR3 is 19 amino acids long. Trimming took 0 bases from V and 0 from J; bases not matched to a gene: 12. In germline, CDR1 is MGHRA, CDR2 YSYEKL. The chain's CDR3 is CASSQDHQASGTSSYEQYF. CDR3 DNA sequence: TGCGCCAGCAGCCAAGATCATCAGGCTAGCGGGACTAGCTCCTACGAGCAGTACTTC.

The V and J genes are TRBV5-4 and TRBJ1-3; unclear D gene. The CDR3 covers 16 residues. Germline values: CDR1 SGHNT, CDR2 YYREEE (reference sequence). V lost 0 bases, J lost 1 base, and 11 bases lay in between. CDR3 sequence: CASSLAGRSSGNTIYF. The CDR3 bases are TGTGCCAGCAGCTTGGCAGGAAGGTCTTCTGGAAACACCATATATTTT. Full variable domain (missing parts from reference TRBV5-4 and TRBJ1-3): ETGVTQSPTHLIKTRGQQVTLRCSSQSGHNTVSWYQQALGQGPQFIFQYYREEENGRGNFPPRFSGLQFPNYSSELNVNALELDDSALYLCASSLAGRSSGNTIYFGEGSWLTVV.

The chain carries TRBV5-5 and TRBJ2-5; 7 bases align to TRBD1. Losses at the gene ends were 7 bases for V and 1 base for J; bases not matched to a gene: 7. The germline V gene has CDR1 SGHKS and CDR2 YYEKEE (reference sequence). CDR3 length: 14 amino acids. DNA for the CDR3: TGTGCCAGCCAAATTGGGACAGCCCAAGAGACCCAGTACTTC. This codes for CASQIGTAQETQYF.

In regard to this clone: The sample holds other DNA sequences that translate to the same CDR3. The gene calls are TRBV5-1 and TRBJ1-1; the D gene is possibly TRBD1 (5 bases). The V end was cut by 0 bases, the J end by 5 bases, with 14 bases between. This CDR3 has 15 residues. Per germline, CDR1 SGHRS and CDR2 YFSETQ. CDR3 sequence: CASSLEWGSVTEAFF. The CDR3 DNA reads TGCGCCAGCAGCTTGGAATGGGGCTCGGTAACTGAAGCTTTCTTT.

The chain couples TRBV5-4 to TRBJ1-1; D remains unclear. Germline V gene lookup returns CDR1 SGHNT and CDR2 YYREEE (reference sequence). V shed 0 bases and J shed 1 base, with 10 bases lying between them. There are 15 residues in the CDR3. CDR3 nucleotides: TGTGCCAGCAGCTTGGCCGGGTTCGAGAACACTGAAGCTTTCTTT. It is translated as CASSLAGFENTEAFF.

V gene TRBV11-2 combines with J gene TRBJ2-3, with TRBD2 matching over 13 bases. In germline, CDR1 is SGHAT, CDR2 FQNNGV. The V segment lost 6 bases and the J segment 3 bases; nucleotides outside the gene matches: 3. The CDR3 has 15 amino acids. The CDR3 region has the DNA TGTGCCAGCAGGACTAGCGGGAGGAGGACAGATACGCAGTATTTT. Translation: CASRTSGRRTDTQYF.

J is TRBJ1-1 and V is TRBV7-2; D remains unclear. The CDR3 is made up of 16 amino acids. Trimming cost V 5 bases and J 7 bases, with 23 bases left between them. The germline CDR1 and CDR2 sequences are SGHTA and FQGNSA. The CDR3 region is CASSPYQGPEEGEAFF. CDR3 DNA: TGTGCCAGCAGCCCGTACCAAGGTCCCGAGGAGGGTGAAGCTTTCTTT.